This TCR beta chain was profiled in a study of T cells in Graves' hyperthyroidism and ophthalmopathy. Germline V gene sequence: CDR1 SGHRS, CDR2 YFSETQ. V shed 1 base and J 6 bases; nucleotides not matched to a gene: 7. The CDR3 loop spans 15 amino acids. General observations from the study: Most thyroid clonotypes with frequency above 0.001 were detected in blood.

RNA transcripts gave rise to amplified TCR beta CDR3 regions. When the TCR CDR3 underwent first-round RT-PCR, the HTBI primer set was used. TCRdb reprocessed the multiplex PCR reads with MiXCR, giving one entry per CDR3 protein. The table has about 840,000 distinct CDR3 sequences, over 35% seen once. Comment on this clonotype: Its matching antigen is unknown.

The V and J genes are TRBV5-1 and TRBJ1-1; 9 bases line up with TRBD1. The TCR sequence derives from a man aged 18 to 29 with Graves' hyperthyroidism. The specimen sequenced was blood. CDR3 loop: CASSLQPDRGPEAFF. CDR3 DNA sequence: TGCGCCAGCAGCTTGCAGCCGGACAGGGGACCTGAAGCTTTCTTT.